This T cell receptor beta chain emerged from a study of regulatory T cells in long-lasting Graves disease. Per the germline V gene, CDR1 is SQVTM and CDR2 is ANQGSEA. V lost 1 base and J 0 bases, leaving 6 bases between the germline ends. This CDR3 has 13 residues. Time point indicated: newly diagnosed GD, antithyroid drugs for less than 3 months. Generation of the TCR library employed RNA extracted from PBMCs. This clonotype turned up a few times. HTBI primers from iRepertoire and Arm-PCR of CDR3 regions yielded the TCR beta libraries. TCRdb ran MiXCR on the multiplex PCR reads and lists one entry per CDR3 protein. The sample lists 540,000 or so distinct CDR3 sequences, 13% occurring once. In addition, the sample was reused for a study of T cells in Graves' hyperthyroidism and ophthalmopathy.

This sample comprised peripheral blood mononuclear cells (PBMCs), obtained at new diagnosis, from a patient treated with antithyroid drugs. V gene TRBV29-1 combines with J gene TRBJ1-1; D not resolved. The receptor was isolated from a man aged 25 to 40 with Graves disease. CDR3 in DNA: TGCAGCGTTGAAGCCAGTCTGAACACTGAAGCTTTCTTT. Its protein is CSVEASLNTEAFF.